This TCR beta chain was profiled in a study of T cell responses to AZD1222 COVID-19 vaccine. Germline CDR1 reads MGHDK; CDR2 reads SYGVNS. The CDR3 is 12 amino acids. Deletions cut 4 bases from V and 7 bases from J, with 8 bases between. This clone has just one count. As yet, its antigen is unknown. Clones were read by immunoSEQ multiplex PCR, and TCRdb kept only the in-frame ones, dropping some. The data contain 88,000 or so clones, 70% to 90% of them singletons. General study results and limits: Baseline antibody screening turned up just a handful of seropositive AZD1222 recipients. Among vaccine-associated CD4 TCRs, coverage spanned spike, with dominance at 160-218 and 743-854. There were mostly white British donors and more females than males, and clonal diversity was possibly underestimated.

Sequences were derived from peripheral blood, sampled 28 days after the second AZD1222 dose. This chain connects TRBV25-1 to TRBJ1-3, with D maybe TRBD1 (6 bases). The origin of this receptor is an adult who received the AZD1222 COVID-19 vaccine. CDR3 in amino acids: CASSGGLNTIYF. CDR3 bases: TGTGCCAGCAGTGGGGGGCTTAACACCATATATTTT.